This entry describes one T cell receptor beta chain. This entry is derived from a study of blood T cell repertoires in COVID-19. V lost 1 base, J lost 3 bases, and 12 bases lay in between. This CDR3 has 15 amino acids. The V gene's germline CDR1 is LGHDT and CDR2 YNNKEL (reference sequence). Clones were sequenced by immunoSEQ multiplex PCR, and TCRdb holds only the in-frame ones, with some missing. The sample lists 160,000 or so clones, around 84% occurring once. Source material: PBMCs or T cells enriched from blood (not recorded which). The chain combines TRBV3-1 (or the pseudogene TRBV3-2) with TRBJ2-5; D gene uncertain. This TCR was recovered from a woman aged 45-65 years who had recovered from COVID-19. The CDR3 DNA is TGTGCCAGCAGCCAAGGGAGTTACTTAGAAGAGACCCAGTACTTC. This sequence encodes CASSQGSYLEETQYF.